These 3 T cell receptor beta chains came from one sample sequenced in a study of CD8 T cells in ankylosing spondylitis. TCRdb passed the 5' RACE reads through MiXCR, listing each CDR3 protein once. This sample yields around 150,000 distinct CDR3 sequences, of which around a third are seen a single time; 6% belongs to the top ten. Sequenced input: synovial fluid, either unsorted or a sorted T cell fraction (not recorded which). The receptors were gathered from a male donor with ankylosing spondylitis.

In this sample, this clonotype turned up a few times. The rearrangement links TRBV20-1 to TRBJ2-1, with unresolved D. Germline loops: CDR1 DFQATT, CDR2 SNEGSKA (reference sequence). V lost 3 bases and J 1 base, leaving 10 bases between the germline ends. The CDR3 runs 14 residues. For the CDR3, the DNA is TGCAGTGCTAGTGTCTCACCTTCCTACAATGAGCAGTTCTTC. This encodes CSASVSPSYNEQFF.

The table lists this clonotype with a few counts. This chain links TRBV6-1 with TRBJ1-1; D may be TRBD1 (5 bases). CDR1 MNHNS and CDR2 SASEGT come from the germline V gene. V lost 3 bases and J 2 bases, leaving 10 bases between the germline ends. This CDR3 is built from 14 residues. The CDR3, as DNA: TGTGCCAGCAGTGAGGTCAGGGCTAACACTGAAGCTTTCTTT. This gives the protein CASSEVRANTEAFF.

The sample holds many counts of this clonotype. The chain's CDR3 is CASSLRAGKEGEQYF. CDR3 DNA sequence: TGTGCCAGCAGCTTGAGGGCAGGGAAGGAGGGGGAGCAGTACTTC. The V call is TRBV11-2, the J call TRBJ2-7, with D perhaps matching TRBD2 (6 bases). CDR1 and CDR2 (germline): SGHAT, FQNNGV. Trimming removed 3 bases from V and 7 bases from J, with 19 bases in between. The CDR3 covers 15 residues.